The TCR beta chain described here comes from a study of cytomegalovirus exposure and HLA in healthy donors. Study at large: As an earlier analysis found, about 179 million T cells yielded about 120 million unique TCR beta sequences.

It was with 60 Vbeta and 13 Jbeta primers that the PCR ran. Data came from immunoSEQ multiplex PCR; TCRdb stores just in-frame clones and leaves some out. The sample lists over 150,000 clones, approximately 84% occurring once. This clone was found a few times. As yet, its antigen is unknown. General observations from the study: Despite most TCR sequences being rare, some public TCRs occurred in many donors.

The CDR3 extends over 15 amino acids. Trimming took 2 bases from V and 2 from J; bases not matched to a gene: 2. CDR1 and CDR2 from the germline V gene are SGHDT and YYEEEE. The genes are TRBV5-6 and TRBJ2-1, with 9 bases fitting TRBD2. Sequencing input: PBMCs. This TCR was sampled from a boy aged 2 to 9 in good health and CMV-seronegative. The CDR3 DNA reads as TGTGCCAGCAGCTTTGCGGGAGGGCCCTACAATGAGCAGTTCTTC. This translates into CASSFAGGPYNEQFF.